The text below deals with one T cell receptor beta chain. This specimen belongs to a study of blood T cell repertoires in COVID-19. This CDR3 spans 14 amino acids. V lost 2 bases and J lost 5, with 13 bases in between. Only in-frame clones appear in the TCRdb table, and some are missing; sequencing was by immunoSEQ multiplex PCR. Of 300,000 to 350,000 clones listed, 88% were seen once; the top ten hold more than 5%. Ages ranged from about 18 to 100 years, with residence in approximately 25 US areas. This sequence originates from a man in his thirties or forties who had recovered from COVID-19. Sequencing input: PBMCs or T cells enriched from blood (not recorded which). This chain uses TRBV5-3 with TRBJ1-1, with D perhaps matching TRBD1 (6 bases). TRBV5-3 is filed as an ORF, its function uncertain. The CDR3 DNA reads as TGTGCCAGAAGCTTCCCCTACAGGGTTACTGAAGCTTTCTTT. Translation: CARSFPYRVTEAFF.